Sequencing of this TCR beta chain was carried out in a study of identical twins. Whole-study results and caveats: Excess low generation probability was seen in twin-shared out-of-frame alpha sequences.

Details on this clonotype: Its antigen is as yet unknown.

TCRdb used MiXCR to reprocess the 5' RACE reads, holding one entry per CDR3 protein. The sample consists of roughly 1.6 million distinct CDR3 sequences, 32% of them appearing once. Trimming removed 1 base from V and 3 bases from J; junction bases left unmatched: 11. The CDR3 loop spans 17 amino acids. The germline V gene has CDR1 LGHNA and CDR2 YNFKEQ. The sequence derives from a newborn girl in good health. The V gene is TRBV4-2, the J gene TRBJ1-2, with 7 bases lining up with TRBD1. Sequenced material: cord blood. The CDR3 region has the DNA TGTGCCAGCAGCCAAGGTTCACTGTTCCAGGGGGACTATGGCTACACCTTC. Translated: CASSQGSLFQGDYGYTF.